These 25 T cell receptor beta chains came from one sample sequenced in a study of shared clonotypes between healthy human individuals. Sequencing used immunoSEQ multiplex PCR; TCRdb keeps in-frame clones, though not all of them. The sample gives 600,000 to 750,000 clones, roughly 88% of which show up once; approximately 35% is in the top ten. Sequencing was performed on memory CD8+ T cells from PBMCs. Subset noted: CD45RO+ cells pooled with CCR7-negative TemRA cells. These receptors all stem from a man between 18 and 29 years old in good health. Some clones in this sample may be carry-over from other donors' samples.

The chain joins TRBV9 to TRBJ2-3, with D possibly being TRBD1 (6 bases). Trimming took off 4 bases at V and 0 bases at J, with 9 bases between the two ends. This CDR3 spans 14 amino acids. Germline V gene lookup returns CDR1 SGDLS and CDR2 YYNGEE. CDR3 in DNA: TGTGCCAGCAGCCCAGGGGAGAGCACAGATACGCAGTATTTT. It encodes CASSPGESTDTQYF.

The CDR3 reads CASSLESAGAYEQYF. The DNA of the CDR3 is TGTGCCAGCAGCTTAGAATCGGCGGGAGCGTACGAGCAGTACTTC. The chain recombines TRBV11-2 with TRBJ2-7, with TRBD2 matching 7 bases. Germline V lookup: CDR1 SGHAT, CDR2 FQNNGV. Trimming at V came to 0 bases and at J to 4 bases, leaving 6 bases not matched to a gene. This CDR3 has 15 residues.

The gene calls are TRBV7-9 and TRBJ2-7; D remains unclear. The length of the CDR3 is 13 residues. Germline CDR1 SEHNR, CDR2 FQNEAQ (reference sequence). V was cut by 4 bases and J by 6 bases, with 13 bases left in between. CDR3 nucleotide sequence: TGTGCCAGCAGCTCAAGCCCCCCTCCCGAGCAGTACTTC. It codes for CASSSSPPPEQYF.

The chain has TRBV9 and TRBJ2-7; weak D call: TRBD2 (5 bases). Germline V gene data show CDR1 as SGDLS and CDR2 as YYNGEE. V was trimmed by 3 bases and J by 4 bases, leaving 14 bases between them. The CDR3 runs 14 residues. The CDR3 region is CASSAPGSGYEQYF. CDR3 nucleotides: TGTGCCAGCAGCGCACCGGGGTCGGGATACGAGCAGTACTTC.

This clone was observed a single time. CDR3 DNA sequence: TGTGCCAGCAGCGTAGCAGGGACAGAGTACGAGCAGTACTTC. Residues: CASSVAGTEYEQYF. This sequence joins TRBV9 and TRBJ2-7; 7 nucleotides agree with TRBD1. The CDR3 is 14 amino acids. Germline V lookup: CDR1 SGDLS, CDR2 YYNGEE. J gave up 4 bases and V 0 bases, and 4 bases lay outside the gene matches.

CDR3 coding DNA: TGTGCCAGCAGTGAATATCTCTTCGAGACCCAGTACTTC. Translating gives CASSEYLFETQYF. This chain joins TRBV25-1 and TRBJ2-5; D is uncertain. Trimming removed 0 bases at V and 5 bases at J, with 7 bases between. The CDR3 totals 13 residues. Germline CDR1 reads MGHDK; CDR2 reads SYGVNS.

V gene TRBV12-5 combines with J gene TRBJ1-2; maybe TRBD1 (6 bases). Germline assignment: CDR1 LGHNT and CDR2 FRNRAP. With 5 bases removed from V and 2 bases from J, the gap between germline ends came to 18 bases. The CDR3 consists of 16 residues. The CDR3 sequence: CASGPDLQGQNYGYTF. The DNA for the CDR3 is TGTGCTAGTGGTCCGGATCTCCAGGGGCAGAACTATGGCTACACCTTC.

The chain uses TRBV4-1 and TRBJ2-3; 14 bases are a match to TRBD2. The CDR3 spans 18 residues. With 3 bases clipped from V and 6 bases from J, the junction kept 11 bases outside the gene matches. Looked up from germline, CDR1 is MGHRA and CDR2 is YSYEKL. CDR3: CASSQGLAGVLSTDTQYF. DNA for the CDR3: TGCGCCAGCAGCCAGGGACTAGCGGGAGTCCTTTCTACGGATACGCAGTATTTT.

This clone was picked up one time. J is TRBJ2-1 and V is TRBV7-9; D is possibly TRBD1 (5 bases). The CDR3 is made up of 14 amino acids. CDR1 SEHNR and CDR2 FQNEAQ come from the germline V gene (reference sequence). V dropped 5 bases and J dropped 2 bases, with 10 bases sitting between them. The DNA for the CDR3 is TGTGCCAGCAGCGGTCCAGGGCCCTACAATGAGCAGTTCTTC. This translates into CASSGPGPYNEQFF.

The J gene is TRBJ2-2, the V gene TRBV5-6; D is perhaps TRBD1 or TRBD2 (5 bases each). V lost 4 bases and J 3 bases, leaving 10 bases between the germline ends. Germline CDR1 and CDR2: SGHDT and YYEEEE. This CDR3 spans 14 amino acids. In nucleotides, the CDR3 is TGTGCCAGCAGCGGGGGTGGATACACCGGGGAGCTGTTTTTT. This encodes CASSGGGYTGELFF.

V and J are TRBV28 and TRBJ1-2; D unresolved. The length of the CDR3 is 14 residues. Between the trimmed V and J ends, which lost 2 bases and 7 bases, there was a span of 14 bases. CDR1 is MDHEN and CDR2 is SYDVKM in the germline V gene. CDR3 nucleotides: TGTGCCAGCAGTTTACGGGTCCGAGACTTTGGCTACACCTTC. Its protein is CASSLRVRDFGYTF.

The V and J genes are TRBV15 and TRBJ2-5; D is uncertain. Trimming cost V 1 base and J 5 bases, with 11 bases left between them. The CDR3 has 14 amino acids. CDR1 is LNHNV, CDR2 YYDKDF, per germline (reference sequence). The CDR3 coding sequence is TGTGCCACCAGCAGAGGAGGAGCCACGGAGACCCAGTACTTC. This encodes CATSRGGATETQYF.

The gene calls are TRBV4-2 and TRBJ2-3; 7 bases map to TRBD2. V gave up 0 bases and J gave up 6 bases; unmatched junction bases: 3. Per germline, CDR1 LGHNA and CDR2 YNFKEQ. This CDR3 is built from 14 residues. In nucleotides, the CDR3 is TGTGCCAGCAGCCAAGACAGCGGGACGGATACGCAGTATTTT. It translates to CASSQDSGTDTQYF.

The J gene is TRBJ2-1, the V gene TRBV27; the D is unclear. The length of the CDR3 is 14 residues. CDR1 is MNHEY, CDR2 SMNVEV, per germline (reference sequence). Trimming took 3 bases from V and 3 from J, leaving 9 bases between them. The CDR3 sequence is CASSFQGLYNEQFF. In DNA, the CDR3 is TGTGCCAGCAGTTTTCAAGGCCTCTACAATGAGCAGTTCTTC.

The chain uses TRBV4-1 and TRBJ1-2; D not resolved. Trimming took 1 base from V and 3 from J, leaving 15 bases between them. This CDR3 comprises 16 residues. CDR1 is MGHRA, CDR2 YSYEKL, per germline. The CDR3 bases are TGCGCCAGCAGCCAAGTAGTACTAAGTTGGGACTATGGCTACACCTTC. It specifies CASSQVVLSWDYGYTF.

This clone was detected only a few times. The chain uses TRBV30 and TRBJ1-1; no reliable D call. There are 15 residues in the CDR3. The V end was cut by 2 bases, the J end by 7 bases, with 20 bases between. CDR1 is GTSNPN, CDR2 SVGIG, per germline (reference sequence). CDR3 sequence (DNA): TGTGCCTGGAGTCCAGAAGTCCTAGGAAAGGGTGAAGCTTTCTTT. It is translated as CAWSPEVLGKGEAFF. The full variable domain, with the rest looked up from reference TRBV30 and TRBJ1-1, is SQTIHQWPATLVQPVGSPLSLECTVEGTSNPNLYWYRQAAGRGLQLLFYSVGIGQISSEVPQNLSASRPQDRQFILSSKKLLLSDSGFYLCAWSPEVLGKGEAFFGQGTRLTVV.

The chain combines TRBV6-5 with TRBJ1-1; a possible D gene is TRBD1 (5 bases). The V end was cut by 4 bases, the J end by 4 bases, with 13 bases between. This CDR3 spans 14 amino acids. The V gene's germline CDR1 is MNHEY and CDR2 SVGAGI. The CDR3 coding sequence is TGTGCCAGCAGTTCACCACCCGACAGCACTGAAGCTTTCTTT. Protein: CASSSPPDSTEAFF.

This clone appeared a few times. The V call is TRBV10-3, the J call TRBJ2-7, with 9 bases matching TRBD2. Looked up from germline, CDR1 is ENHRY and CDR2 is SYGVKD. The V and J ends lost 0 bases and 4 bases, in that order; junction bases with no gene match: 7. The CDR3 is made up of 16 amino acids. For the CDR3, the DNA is TGTGCCATCAGTGAGTCCAAACTAGCGGGCCTTTACGAGCAGTACTTC. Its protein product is CAISESKLAGLYEQYF.

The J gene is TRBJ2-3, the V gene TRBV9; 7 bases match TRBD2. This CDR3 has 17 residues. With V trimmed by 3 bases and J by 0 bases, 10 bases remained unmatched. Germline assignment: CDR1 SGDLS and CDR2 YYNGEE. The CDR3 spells CASSAMWGGGSTDTQYF. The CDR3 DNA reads TGTGCCAGCAGCGCGATGTGGGGCGGGGGTAGCACAGATACGCAGTATTTT.

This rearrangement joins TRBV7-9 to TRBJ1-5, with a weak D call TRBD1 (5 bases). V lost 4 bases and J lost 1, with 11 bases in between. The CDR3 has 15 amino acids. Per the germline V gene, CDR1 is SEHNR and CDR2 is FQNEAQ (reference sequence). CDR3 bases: TGTGCCAGCAGCTCGCCTGGGGGAAGCAATCAGCCCCAGCATTTT. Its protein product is CASSSPGGSNQPQHF.

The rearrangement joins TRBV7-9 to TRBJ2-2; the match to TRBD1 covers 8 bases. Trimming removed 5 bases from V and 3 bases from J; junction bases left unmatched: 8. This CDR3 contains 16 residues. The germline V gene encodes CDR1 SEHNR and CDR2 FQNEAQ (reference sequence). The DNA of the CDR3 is TGTGCCAGCAGCCACCGACAGGGGTTGGACACCGGGGAGCTGTTTTTT. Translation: CASSHRQGLDTGELFF.

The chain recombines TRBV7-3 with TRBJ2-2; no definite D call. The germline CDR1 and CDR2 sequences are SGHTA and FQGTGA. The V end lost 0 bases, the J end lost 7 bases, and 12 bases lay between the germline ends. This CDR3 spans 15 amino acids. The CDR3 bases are TGTGCCAGCAGCTTAACGTTTAGAGCAGGCGGGGAGCTGTTTTTT. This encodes CASSLTFRAGGELFF.

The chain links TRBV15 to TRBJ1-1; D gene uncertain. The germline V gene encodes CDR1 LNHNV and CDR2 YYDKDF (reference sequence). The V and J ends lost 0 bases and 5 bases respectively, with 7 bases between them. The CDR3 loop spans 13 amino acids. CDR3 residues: CATSREIGTEAFF. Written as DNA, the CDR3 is TGTGCCACCAGCAGAGAGATCGGGACTGAAGCTTTCTTT.

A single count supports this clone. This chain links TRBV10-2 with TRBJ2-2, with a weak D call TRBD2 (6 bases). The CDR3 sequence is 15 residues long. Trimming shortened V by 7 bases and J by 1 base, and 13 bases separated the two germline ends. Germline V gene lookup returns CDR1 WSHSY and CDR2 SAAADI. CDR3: CASTRTGVNTGELFF. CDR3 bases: TGCGCCAGCACCCGGACGGGGGTGAACACCGGGGAGCTGTTTTTT.

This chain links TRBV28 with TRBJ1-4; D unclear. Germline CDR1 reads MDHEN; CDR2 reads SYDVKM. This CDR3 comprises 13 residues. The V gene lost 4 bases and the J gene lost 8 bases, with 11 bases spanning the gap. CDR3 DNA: TGTGCCAGCAGTTCACTTGGAGGAGAAAAACTGTTTTTT. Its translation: CASSSLGGEKLFF.